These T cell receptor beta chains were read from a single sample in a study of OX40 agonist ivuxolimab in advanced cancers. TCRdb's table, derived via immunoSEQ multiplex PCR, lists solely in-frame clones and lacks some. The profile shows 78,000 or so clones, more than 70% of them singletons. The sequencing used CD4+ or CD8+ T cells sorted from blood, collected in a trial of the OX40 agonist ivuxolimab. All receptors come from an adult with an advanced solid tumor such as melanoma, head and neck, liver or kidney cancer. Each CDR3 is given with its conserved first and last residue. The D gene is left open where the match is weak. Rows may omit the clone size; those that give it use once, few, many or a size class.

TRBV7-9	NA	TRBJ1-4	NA	TGTGCCAGCAGCTTAGGGCCCGGGGGCAATAATGAAAAACTGTTTTTT	CASSLGPGGNNEKLFF
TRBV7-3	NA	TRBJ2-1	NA	TGTGCCAGCAGCTTACGGTTGGTAGCAGCAGGGGGGCACAATGAGCAGTTCTTC	CASSLRLVAAGGHNEQFF
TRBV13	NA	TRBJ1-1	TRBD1	TGTGCCAGCAGCGCTGGGACAGGAGGGAACACTGAAGCTTTCTTT	CASSAGTGGNTEAFF
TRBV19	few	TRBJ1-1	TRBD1	TGTGCCAGTAGCTTACAGGGGATAGGGAACACTGAAGCTTTCTTT	CASSLQGIGNTEAFF
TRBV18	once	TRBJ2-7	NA	TGTGCCAGCGCCCCGGTCACACCTCCCTACGAGCAGTACTTC	CASAPVTPPYEQYF
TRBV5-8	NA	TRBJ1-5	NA	TGTGCCAGCAGCTTTTCGGGCTATAGATCAGAGCCCCAGCATTTT	CASSFSGYRSEPQHF
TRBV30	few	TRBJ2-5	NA	TGTGCCTGGCAACCGTACCAAGAGACCCAGTACTTC	CAWQPYQETQYF
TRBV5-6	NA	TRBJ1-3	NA	TGTGCCAGCAGCCGTATGCTAGATTCCTCTGGAAACACCATATATTTT	CASSRMLDSSGNTIYF
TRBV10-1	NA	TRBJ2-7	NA	TGCGCCAGCAGTGAGGACAGCAGCTCCTACGAGCAGTACTTC	CASSEDSSSYEQYF
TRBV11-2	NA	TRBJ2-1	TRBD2	TGTGCCAGCAGCTTAAGCGGGAGGGCCGGTGTTGATGAGCAGTTCTTC	CASSLSGRAGVDEQFF
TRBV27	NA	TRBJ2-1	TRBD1	TGTGCCAGCACAAAGACAGGGGTTTCCTACAATGAGCAGTTCTTC	CASTKTGVSYNEQFF
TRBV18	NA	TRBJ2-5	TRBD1	TGTGCCAGCTCATCGACAGGGTTCGAGACCCAGTACTTC	CASSSTGFETQYF
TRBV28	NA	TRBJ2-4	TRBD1	TGTGCCAGCAGTTTAGGGGACAGACTAGCCAAAAACATTCAGTACTTC	CASSLGDRLAKNIQYF
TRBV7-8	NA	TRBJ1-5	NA	TGTGCCAGCAGCTTAGGAAGCACAATGAGCAATCAGCCCCAGCATTTT	CASSLGSTMSNQPQHF
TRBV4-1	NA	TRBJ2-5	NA	TGCGCCAGCAGTCATAAGGGTTCGGAGACCCAGTACTTC	CASSHKGSETQYF
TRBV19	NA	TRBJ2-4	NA	TGTGCCAGTAGTATAGGTGAGCGGAGCAACATTCAGTACTTC	CASSIGERSNIQYF
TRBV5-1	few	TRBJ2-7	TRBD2	TGCGCCAGCAGCGCCGGACTAGCGGGGCACACCTACGAGCAGTACTTC	CASSAGLAGHTYEQYF
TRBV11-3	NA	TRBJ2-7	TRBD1	TGTGCCAGCAGCGGGGGACAGGGAGCGAACTACGAGCAGTACTTC	CASSGGQGANYEQYF
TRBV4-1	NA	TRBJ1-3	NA	TGCGCCAGCAGCCAACCCGGGACATACTCTGGAGACACCATATATTTT	CASSQPGTYSGDTIYF
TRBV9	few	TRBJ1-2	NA	TGTGCCAGCAGCCCCCCCGGGGGAGGGGGCTATGGCTACACCTTC	CASSPPGGGGYGYTF
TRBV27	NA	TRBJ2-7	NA	TGTGCCAGCAGTTTCCCCTCGATCAATCCCACAGGGAGCTCCTACGAGCAGTACTTC	CASSFPSINPTGSSYEQYF
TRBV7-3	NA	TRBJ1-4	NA	TGTGCCAGCAGTCCGCGGCTTGAAAAACTGTTTTTT	CASSPRLEKLFF
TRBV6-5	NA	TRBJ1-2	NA	TGTGCCAGCCGCACAGCCATCTATAACTATGGCTACACCTTC	CASRTAIYNYGYTF
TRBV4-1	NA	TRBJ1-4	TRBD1	TGCGCCAGCAACACCGGACAGGGGAGGCATGAAAAACTGTTTTTT	CASNTGQGRHEKLFF
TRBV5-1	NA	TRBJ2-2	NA	TGCGCCAGCAGCTTGGAACTATTCGCCACCGGGGAGCTGTTTTTT	CASSLELFATGELFF
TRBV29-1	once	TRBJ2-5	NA	TGCAGCGTTTCAGGGCGGGGTGAGACCCAGTACTTC	CSVSGRGETQYF
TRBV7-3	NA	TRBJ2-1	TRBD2	TGTGCCAGCAGCTTACACAGCGGGGGACACAATGAGCAGTTCTTC	CASSLHSGGHNEQFF
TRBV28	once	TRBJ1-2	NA	TGTGCCAGCAGTTCGGGACGGGGTGGCTACACCTTC	CASSSGRGGYTF
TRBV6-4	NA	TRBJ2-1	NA	TGTGCCAGCAGTGTGGGGGGCAGTGAGCAGTTCTTC	CASSVGGSEQFF
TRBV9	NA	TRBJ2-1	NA	TGTGCCAGCAGCGTAGTGGGGCCGAGCTCCTACAATGAGCAGTTCTTC	CASSVVGPSSYNEQFF
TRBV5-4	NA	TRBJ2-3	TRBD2	TGTGCCAGCAGCCCAGCGGGAGGGGTCACAGATACGCAGTATTTT	CASSPAGGVTDTQYF
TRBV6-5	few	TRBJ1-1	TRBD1	TGTGCCAGCACCAAACGGCAGGGGGAAGGAACTGAAGCTTTCTTT	CASTKRQGEGTEAFF
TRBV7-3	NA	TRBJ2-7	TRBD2	TGTGCCAGCAGCCCGGGACTAGCGGGAGTGGAAGAGCAGTACTTC	CASSPGLAGVEEQYF
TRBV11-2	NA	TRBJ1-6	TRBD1	TGTGCCAGCAGCTACAGGGGGAACGGTAATTCACCCCTCCACTTT	CASSYRGNGNSPLHF
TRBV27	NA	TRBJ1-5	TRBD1	TGTGCCAGCAGTTCGGGACAGCCCGGCCATCAGCCCCAGCATTTT	CASSSGQPGHQPQHF
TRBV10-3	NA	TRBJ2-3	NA	TGTGCCATCAGTGAGTCGACAGGCACAGATACGCAGTATTTT	CAISESTGTDTQYF
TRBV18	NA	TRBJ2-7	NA	TGTGCCAGCTCACCAAGGGGCTACGAGCAGTACTTC	CASSPRGYEQYF
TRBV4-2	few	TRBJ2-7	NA	TGTGCCAGCAGCCAAGATATAGGGGGTGAGCAGTACTTC	CASSQDIGGEQYF
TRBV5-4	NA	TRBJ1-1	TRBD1	TGTGCCAGCAGCTTGGACAGGGGTGAAGCTTTCTTT	CASSLDRGEAFF
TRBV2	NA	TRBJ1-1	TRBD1	TGTGCCAGCAGTGACTCGACAGGGACCACTGAAGCTTTCTTT	CASSDSTGTTEAFF
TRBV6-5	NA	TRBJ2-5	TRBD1	TGTGCCAGCAGTTACTCGAATCAGGGGGCGCGGGAGACCCAGTACTTC	CASSYSNQGARETQYF
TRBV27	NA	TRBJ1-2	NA	TGTGCCAGCAGTTTCCGGGGGGGCGTTGGCTACACCTTC	CASSFRGGVGYTF
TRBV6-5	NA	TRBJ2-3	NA	TGTGCCAGCAGCCAGAGAGGGGGGCGCACAGATACGCAGTATTTT	CASSQRGGRTDTQYF
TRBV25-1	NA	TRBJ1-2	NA	TGTGCCAGCAGCGACCCGGGTCCTAACTATGGCTACACCTTC	CASSDPGPNYGYTF
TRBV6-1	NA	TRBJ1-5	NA	TGTGCCAGCAGAGCAGACAGTAGCAATCAGCCCCAGCATTTT	CASRADSSNQPQHF
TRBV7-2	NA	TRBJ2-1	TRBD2	TGTGCCAGCAGCACTCCGGGACTAGCGGGAAATAAGGGTTACAATGAGCAGTTCTTC	CASSTPGLAGNKGYNEQFF
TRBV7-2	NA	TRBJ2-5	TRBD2	TGTGCCAGCAGCCTAGGGACTAGCAGAGAGACCCAGTACTTC	CASSLGTSRETQYF
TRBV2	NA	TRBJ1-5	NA	TGTGCCAGCAGTGGAGGAGATAGCAATCAGCCCCAGCATTTT	CASSGGDSNQPQHF
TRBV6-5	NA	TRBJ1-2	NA	TGTGCCACCCAAGCCCCCTATGGCTACACCTTC	CATQAPYGYTF
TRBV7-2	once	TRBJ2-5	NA	TGTGCCAGCAGCTTAGTAGGGTACAGGGAGACCCAGTACTTC	CASSLVGYRETQYF
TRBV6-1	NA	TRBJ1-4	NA	TGTGCCAGCGGGCACGTAGGTGAAAAACTGTTTTTT	CASGHVGEKLFF
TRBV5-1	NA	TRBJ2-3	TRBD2	TGCGCCAGCAGTCGACTAGCGGGAGGCCGGGATACGCAGTATTTT	CASSRLAGGRDTQYF
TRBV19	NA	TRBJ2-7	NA	TGTGCCAGTAGTATAGATTCCCAGGGTCTGGAGCAGTACTTC	CASSIDSQGLEQYF
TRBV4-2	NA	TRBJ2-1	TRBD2	TGTGCCAGCAGCCAAGGGCTTAAAGTAGCGGGGGGTGATGAGCAGTTCTTC	CASSQGLKVAGGDEQFF
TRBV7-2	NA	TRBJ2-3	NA	TGTGCCAGCAGCCACGGGGGTGGTGCAGATACGCAGTATTTT	CASSHGGGADTQYF